This is a list of T cell receptor beta chains from one sample in a study of blood T cell repertoires in COVID-19. Data came from immunoSEQ multiplex PCR; TCRdb stores just in-frame clones and leaves some out. The sample contains some 97,000 clones, about 82% of which appear only once. Material: peripheral blood. These receptors were obtained from a man in his fifties or sixties with active or convalescent COVID-19. The CDR3 runs from the conserved cysteine through the conserved F or W. A D gene is named only where the DNA matches it firmly. Clone size appears in some rows only: once, few, many, or a class for an expanded clone.

>TRBJ2-5|NA|TRBV3-1/TRBV3-2|TRBD2
CASSQLAGAEETQYF
TGTGCCAGCAGCCAACTAGCGGGAGCGGAAGAGACCCAGTACTTC
>TRBJ1-5|NA|TRBV2|NA
CASSDGGEQPQHF
TGTGCCAGCAGTGACGGGGGGGAACAGCCCCAGCATTTT
>TRBJ2-5|few|TRBV10-3|TRBD2
CATGTSANQETQYF
TGTGCCACGGGTACTAGCGCCAACCAAGAGACCCAGTACTTC
>TRBJ1-3|NA|TRBV5-1|NA
CASSRTESGNTIYF
TGCGCCAGCAGCCGTACAGAGTCTGGAAACACCATATATTTT
>TRBJ2-5|once|TRBV29-1|TRBD2
CSLRSPGGTQYF
TGCAGCCTACGATCCCCGGGGGGGACCCAGTACTTC
>TRBJ2-3|NA|TRBV5-6|NA
CASSSPALGSGYF
TGTGCCAGCAGCTCTCCCGCTCTGGGGAGCGGGTATTTT
>TRBJ1-1|NA|TRBV12-3/TRBV12-4|NA
CASRSRGMDEAFF
TGTGCCAGCAGATCAAGAGGGATGGATGAAGCTTTCTTT
>TRBJ1-1|once|TRBV15|TRBD1
CATGQGARTEAFF
TGTGCCACCGGACAGGGGGCGCGGACTGAAGCTTTCTTT
>TRBJ2-7|NA|TRBV29-1|TRBD2
CSVEMTSGAYEQYF
TGCAGCGTTGAGATGACTAGCGGGGCGTACGAGCAGTACTTC
>TRBJ2-7|many|TRBV4-2|TRBD2
CASSREGTRGARETYEQYF
TGTGCCAGCAGCCGGGAGGGGACTAGAGGCGCGCGCGAAACCTACGAGCAGTACTTC
>TRBJ2-3|NA|TRBV1|NA
CTSTDRTSGTIPYWADTQYF
TGCACCAGCACCGACAGGACTAGCGGGACGATCCCATATTGGGCAGATACGCAGTATTTT
>TRBJ2-5|NA|TRBV12-5|TRBD2
CASGPGLAGRSQYF
TGTGCTAGTGGTCCGGGACTAGCGGGGAGGTCCCAGTACTTC
>TRBJ1-4|NA|TRBV30|NA
CAWTRLTTNEKLFF
TGTGCCTGGACTAGGCTAACAACTAATGAAAAACTGTTTTTT
>TRBJ2-2|NA|TRBV5-1|NA
CASSLAEGGRELFF
TGCGCCAGCAGCTTGGCCGAAGGAGGGAGGGAGCTGTTTTTT
>TRBJ1-5|NA|TRBV21-1|NA
CASSRIKGRVGPQHF
TGTGCCAGCAGCAGAATCAAAGGGAGGGTAGGTCCCCAGCATTTT
>TRBJ1-4|once|TRBV3-1/TRBV3-2|TRBD1
CASSQAPGQGTEKLFF
TGTGCCAGCAGCCAAGCACCGGGACAGGGGACGGAAAAACTGTTTTTT